These T cell receptor beta chains were read from a single sample in a study of T-cell memory formation after mild COVID-19. TCRdb reprocessed the 5' RACE reads via MiXCR and lists one record per CDR3 protein. The sample has some 330,000 distinct CDR3 sequences; 20% to 25% are singletons. Sample: PBMCs or a T cell subset sorted from them (not recorded which). Receptor source: an adult woman who had mild COVID-19 (a few samples of this study predate the infection). Cell type and time point are not known. CDR3s include the opening cysteine and the closing phenylalanine or tryptophan. D genes are given only for firm matches. Where a row states a size, it is once, few, many or the class of an expanded clone; other rows omit it.

J | D | V | size | DNA | CDR3
TRBJ1-2 | TRBD1 | TRBV5-1 | few | TGCGCCAGCAGCTTGGTTTCAGGGGGCATCAATGGCTACACCTTC | CASSLVSGGINGYTF
TRBJ1-6 | TRBD1 | TRBV11-2 | NA | TGTGCCAGCAGCTTAGGGGGGGACAGTTCACCCCTCCACTTT | CASSLGGDSSPLHF
TRBJ1-2 | NA | TRBV18 | NA | TGTGCCAGCTCTCCTTACAGGGTTAACTATGGCTACACCTTC | CASSPYRVNYGYTF
TRBJ1-2 | NA | TRBV6-5 | NA | TGTGCCAGCAGTCCCCGGATAGACCTTCCCGGCTACACCTTC | CASSPRIDLPGYTF
TRBJ2-3 | NA | TRBV7-9 | NA | TGTGCCAGCAAGTCGTGGGCAGATACGCAGTATTTT | CASKSWADTQYF
TRBJ2-3 | NA | TRBV6-6 | NA | TGTGCCAGCAGTTACTCAGGAGGGCCCACAGATACGCAGTATTTT | CASSYSGGPTDTQYF
TRBJ2-7 | NA | TRBV6-6 | NA | TGTGCCAGCAGACCCCAGGGCCCATCCTCCTACGAGCAGTACTTC | CASRPQGPSSYEQYF
TRBJ1-1 | NA | TRBV7-9 | few | TGTGCCAGCAGCCACCCGACTACAGGGTCAGGGGACACTGAAGCTTTCTTT | CASSHPTTGSGDTEAFF
TRBJ2-2 | NA | TRBV10-3 | NA | TGTGCCATCAGTGAAATAGCGACGAACACCGGGGAGCTGTTTTTT | CAISEIATNTGELFF
TRBJ1-2 | NA | TRBV5-1 | few | TGCGCCAGCAGCTTGGAGGTTCAGACCAACTATGGCTACACCTTC | CASSLEVQTNYGYTF
TRBJ2-7 | NA | TRBV2 | NA | TGTGCCAGCAGTGATGGGCTAGCTGTCTCCTACGAGCAGTACTTC | CASSDGLAVSYEQYF
TRBJ2-7 | NA | TRBV5-5 | NA | TGTGCCAGCAGCTTGTTCGCAGGAGTCTACGAGCAGTACTTC | CASSLFAGVYEQYF
TRBJ2-7 | NA | TRBV6-1 | NA | TGTGCCAGCAGTGAGGGAGGTAGCGGACTTTACGAGCAGTACTTC | CASSEGGSGLYEQYF
TRBJ1-6 | NA | TRBV5-1 | few | TGCGCCAGCAGCTTGGACAGGCACTCCTATAATTCACCCCTCCACTTT | CASSLDRHSYNSPLHF
TRBJ1-1 | NA | TRBV11-2 | many | TGTGCCAGCACCCCGCCCGGGATGAACACTGAAGCTTTCTTT | CASTPPGMNTEAFF
TRBJ2-3 | TRBD1 | TRBV10-3 | few | TGTGCCATCAGTGAGTTGGGACAGGGCACAGATACGCAGTATTTT | CAISELGQGTDTQYF
TRBJ1-1 | NA | TRBV20-1 | few | TGCAGTGCTAGCAAGGGGAATGTCGCTGAAGCTTTCTTT | CSASKGNVAEAFF
TRBJ2-1 | NA | TRBV7-3 | NA | TGTGCCAGCAGCCCCCAGGTGAGGAATGAGCAGTTCTTC | CASSPQVRNEQFF
TRBJ2-5 | NA | TRBV12-3/TRBV12-4 | NA | TGTGCCAGCACGGCAGGGAAGACCCAGTACTTC | CASTAGKTQYF
TRBJ2-3 | NA | TRBV5-1 | NA | TGCGCCAGCACCGATGGGTCATACACAGATACGCAGTATTTT | CASTDGSYTDTQYF
TRBJ1-5 | TRBD1 | TRBV6-6 | NA | TGTGCCAGCAGTTCTACAGGGGGTGGTTGGAGCAATCAGCCCCAGCATTTT | CASSSTGGGWSNQPQHF
TRBJ1-5 | NA | TRBV12-3/TRBV12-4 | few | TGTGCCAGCTCACCTCAGGGTATGAGCAATCAGCCCCAGCATTTT | CASSPQGMSNQPQHF
TRBJ2-7 | NA | TRBV12-3/TRBV12-4 | NA | TGTGCCAGCAGTTCGGACACTACCAATCTCTACGAGCAGTACTTC | CASSSDTTNLYEQYF
TRBJ1-2 | TRBD1 | TRBV7-9 | few | TGTGCCAGCAGCTTTACAGGGGCTGGCTATGGCTACACCTTC | CASSFTGAGYGYTF
TRBJ2-1 | NA | TRBV19 | few | TGTGCCAGTAGTCAGAATGGGGTTAGGAATGAGCAGTTCTTC | CASSQNGVRNEQFF
TRBJ2-1 | NA | TRBV18 | few | TGTGCCAGCTCACCACCGTCACGCAATGAGCAGTTCTTC | CASSPPSRNEQFF